These 18 T cell receptor beta chains share one sample of origin, sequenced in a study of T cell repertoires in aging, cancer and after chemotherapy. TRB rearrangements spanning V, D and J were amplified using mixed TRB-A/B primers. One entry per CDR3 protein results from TCRdb running MiXCR on the multiplex PCR reads. The sample has 10,000 to 15,000 distinct CDR3 sequences, 28% seen once. Peripheral blood genomic DNA, not sorted cells or RNA, was the template. The sample consisted of blood. All receptors derive from a human donor with a blood cancer.

The chain links TRBV20-1 to TRBJ2-7, with D maybe TRBD1 (6 bases). Germline values: CDR1 DFQATT, CDR2 SNEGSKA (reference sequence). V lost 5 bases to trimming and J lost 1 base, with 12 bases between them. CDR3 length: 13 amino acids. CDR3: CSAALTGSYEQYF. The CDR3 nucleotides read TGCAGTGCTGCCCTCACAGGGTCCTACGAGCAGTACTTC.

Sample share makes this clonotype medium-sized (0.01 to 0.1%). This chain connects TRBV5-5 to TRBJ1-2; D not certain. The V end was cut by 3 bases, the J end by 3 bases, with 12 bases between. Looked up from germline, CDR1 is SGHKS and CDR2 is YYEKEE (reference sequence). The CDR3 has 14 amino acids. CDR3 bases: TGTGCCAGCAGCTCCCAGCCCAGTGACTATGGCTACACCTTC. It yields the protein CASSSQPSDYGYTF.

Within the sample, this clonotype is medium-sized. The rearrangement links TRBV6-6 to TRBJ2-3; D might be TRBD2 (6 bases). The germline V gene has CDR1 MNHNY and CDR2 SVGAGI (reference sequence). The CDR3 loop spans 15 amino acids. V lost 10 bases, J lost 4 bases, and 21 bases lay in between. The CDR3 sequence: CATRGREPSADTQYF. The CDR3, as DNA: TGTGCCACCCGAGGTCGGGAGCCTAGTGCAGATACGCAGTATTTT.

This rearrangement joins TRBV6-5 to TRBJ1-2; D is undetermined. This CDR3 region has 14 residues. Germline CDR1 reads MNHEY; CDR2 reads SVGAGI. V was cut by 8 bases and J by 7 bases, with 20 bases left in between. CDR3 protein: CASRLPEGTSGYTF. CDR3 DNA sequence: TGTGCCAGCCGCCTTCCGGAGGGAACTAGTGGCTACACCTTC.

This clonotype is deemed medium-sized. This sequence joins TRBV19 and TRBJ1-1, with a weak D call TRBD1 (5 bases). The CDR3 totals 15 residues. V lost 5 bases and J lost 5, with 18 bases in between. CDR1 is LNHDA and CDR2 is SQIVND in the germline V gene (reference sequence). The CDR3 nucleotides are TGTGCCAGTAGTGCCCAGTGGGCAGGGAGGACTGAAGCTTTCTTT. Protein: CASSAQWAGRTEAFF.

As regards this clonotype: A much larger clone is a single base away; this may be a read error. This chain links TRBV27 with TRBJ1-1, with D uncertain. Germline CDR1 is MNHEY and CDR2 is SMNVEV (reference sequence). This CDR3 is built from 16 residues. Trimming cost V 2 bases and J 0 bases, with 13 bases left between them. The CDR3 is CASSLTTPGLNTEAFF. CDR3 DNA sequence: TGTGCCAGCAGTTTAACCACCCCGGGATTGAACACTGAAGCTTTCTTT.

The chain couples TRBV7-6 to TRBJ2-7, with D possibly matching TRBD1 (6 bases). The germline V gene encodes CDR1 SGHVS and CDR2 FNYEAQ. Trimming removed 5 bases at V and 3 bases at J, with 14 bases between. This CDR3 has 14 residues. The CDR3 region has the DNA TGTGCCAGCAGCCCGGCCGGACAGCACTACGAGCAGTACTTC. This gives the protein CASSPAGQHYEQYF.

The chain links TRBV12-3 or TRBV12-4 to TRBJ2-5; the D gene is possibly TRBD1 (5 bases). The CDR3 contains 15 residues. The germline V and J ends were trimmed by 3 bases and 5 bases, with 16 bases remaining between them. As DNA, the CDR3 is TGTGCCAGCAGTTTCGGTTTAGGGGTACGGGAGACCCAGTACTTC. Encoded protein: CASSFGLGVRETQYF.

By proportion, this clonotype is medium-sized. This chain links TRBV30 with TRBJ2-3; 7 bases are shared with TRBD2. V shed 0 bases, J shed 2 bases, and the junction held 5 bases outside the gene matches. This CDR3 spans 15 amino acids. Germline CDR1 and CDR2: GTSNPN and SVGIG (reference sequence). The chain's CDR3 is CAWSVGGDDTDTQYF. CDR3 DNA: TGTGCCTGGAGTGTGGGGGGGGATGACACAGATACGCAGTATTTT.

This sequence joins TRBV20-1 and TRBJ1-1, with D hard to call. The germline V gene has CDR1 DFQATT and CDR2 SNEGSKA (reference sequence). The germline V and J ends were trimmed by 5 bases and 2 bases, with 9 bases remaining between them. CDR3 length: 12 amino acids. CDR3 nucleotide sequence: TGCAGTGCTTACCGGGCTAACACTGAAGCTTTCTTT. Protein: CSAYRANTEAFF.

The chain joins TRBV11-2 to TRBJ2-3, with 7 bases lining up with TRBD1. In germline, CDR1 is SGHAT, CDR2 FQNNGV. CDR3 length: 14 residues. V trimming: 2 bases; J trimming: 4 bases; junction bases outside the gene matches: 3. CDR3 DNA sequence: TGTGCCAGCAGCTTAAGGGGGCAGGCAGATACGCAGTATTTT. This codes for CASSLRGQADTQYF.

This clonotype was seen a few times. V is TRBV5-8 and J is TRBJ2-3; possible D gene TRBD2, 6 bases. CDR3 length equals 14 residues. V dropped 3 bases and J dropped 6 bases, with 14 bases sitting between them. Germline V gene lookup returns CDR1 SGHTS and CDR2 YDEGEE. The DNA for the CDR3 is TGTGCCAGCAGCTCGGGGGAGGCAGGGGATACGCAGTATTTT. As protein: CASSSGEAGDTQYF.

This clonotype was detected a few times. The chain links TRBV20-1 to TRBJ2-7; weak D call: TRBD2 (5 bases). Germline V gene lookup returns CDR1 DFQATT and CDR2 SNEGSKA (reference sequence). The CDR3 contains 12 residues. The ends were cut back, 8 bases at V and 0 bases at J, with 11 bases in the middle. The CDR3 DNA reads TGCAGTTCGGGGTCGAGCTCCTACGAGCAGTACTTC. Protein: CSSGSSSYEQYF.

This clonotype was counted many times. The rearrangement uses TRBV5-4 and TRBJ2-7; weak D call: TRBD1 (6 bases). Germline loops: CDR1 SGHNT, CDR2 YYREEE (reference sequence). The CDR3 is 15 amino acids. V was clipped by 4 bases and J by 1 base, with 15 bases between them. CDR3: CASSPALGQSYEQYV. The CDR3 coding sequence is TGTGCCAGCAGCCCGGCCCTTGGACAGTCCTACGAGCAGTACGTC.

In its sample, this clonotype was seen a few times. The genes are TRBV19 and TRBJ2-1, with D possibly being TRBD1 (6 bases). The CDR3 is 18 residues long. The V gene lost 2 bases and the J gene lost 8 bases, with 25 bases spanning the gap. Per the germline V gene, CDR1 is LNHDA and CDR2 is SQIVND (reference sequence). In nucleotides, the CDR3 is TGTGCCAGTAGTATACCGGGACACCTCGACCCCCCCCCCCATGAGCAGTTCTTC. Translated, it gives CASSIPGHLDPPPHEQFF.

To note about this clonotype: A read error may explain this, as a much larger clone is one base away. This chain uses TRBV19 with TRBJ2-1; 10 nucleotides align to TRBD1. The germline V gene encodes CDR1 LNHDA and CDR2 SQIVND (reference sequence). CDR3 length: 14 amino acids. The CDR3 nucleotides are TGTGCCAGTAGTCAAAGACAGGGGGCAATGGGGCAGTTATTC. Protein: CASSQRQGAMGQLF.

This clonotype was counted a few times. V gene TRBV5-4 combines with J gene TRBJ2-7, with 8 bases aligning to TRBD2. Germline-derived CDR1 and CDR2 are SGHNT and YYREEE (reference sequence). After removal of 4 bases from V and 0 bases from J, the junction contained 6 bases not matched to a gene. The CDR3 extends over 15 amino acids. DNA of the CDR3: TGTGCCAGCAGCCCGGGACTAGTGGCCTCCTACGAGCAGTACTTC. Translation gives CASSPGLVASYEQYF. The full variable domain, with the rest looked up from reference TRBV5-4 and TRBJ2-7, is ETGVTQSPTHLIKTRGQQVTLRCSSQSGHNTVSWYQQALGQGPQFIFQYYREEENGRGNFPPRFSGLQFPNYSSELNVNALELDDSALYLCASSPGLVASYEQYFGPGTRLTVT.

This clonotype was seen a handful of times. This sequence joins TRBV6-2 or TRBV6-3 and TRBJ2-5; 7 bases fit TRBD1. The V and J ends lost 1 base and 2 bases, in that order; junction bases with no gene match: 10. Germline CDR1 is MNHEY and CDR2 is SVGEGT. The CDR3 covers 17 residues. CDR3 DNA sequence: TGTGCCAGCAGTTACTATAGGGGGCGAATGGATCAAGAGACCCAGTACTTC. Its protein product is CASSYYRGRMDQETQYF.